Sequencing of this T cell receptor (beta chain) was carried out in a study of blood T cell repertoires in COVID-19. On the study more broadly: The origin of the acute and convalescent COVID-19 samples was the United States, Italy and Spain. T cells, B-cell-depleted T cells, or PBMCs provided the cDNA or gDNA that served as material.

How the authors handled the data: Cell counts per sample came from amplifying reference gene primers. Assay used: immunoSEQ multiplex PCR; TCRdb lists only in-frame clones, some missing. V, J and clone size are those of that table, while D and trimming were read from the DNA. In the table there are about 170,000 clones, 65% to 85% of which are singletons. V dropped 2 bases and J dropped 2; count of bases not matched to a gene: 0. Germline CDR1 and CDR2: MGHDK and SYGVNS. This CDR3 comprises 14 residues. Sequences were obtained from peripheral blood. This TCR was sampled from a man between 65 and 85 years old with active or convalescent COVID-19. The genes are TRBV25-1 and TRBJ2-7, with 10 positions matching TRBD1. The CDR3 protein is CASSEGTGAYEQYF. The CDR3 region has the DNA TGTGCCAGCAGTGAAGGGACAGGGGCCTACGAGCAGTACTTC.